A single sample is the source of the 8 T cell receptor beta chains below, sequenced in a study of T cell responses to AZD1222 COVID-19 vaccine. Profiling relied on immunoSEQ multiplex PCR, and the TCRdb table lists in-frame clones only, not all of them. The table records around 94,000 clones, around 82% of them present only once. This specimen was peripheral blood, taken on day 0 of AZD1222 vaccination. The receptors here all came from an adult in good health.

In this sample, this clone turned up once. This chain uses TRBV29-1 with TRBJ1-3; 10 bases fit TRBD1. The CDR3 extends over 13 amino acids. V shed 8 bases, J shed 4 bases, and the junction held 5 bases outside the gene matches. Looked up from germline, CDR1 is SQVTM and CDR2 is ANQGSEA. The chain's CDR3 is CSTRDRGGNTIYF. The CDR3 DNA reads TGCAGCACCAGGGACAGGGGAGGAAACACCATATATTTT.

For this clone: A much bigger clone sits one base away, suggesting this may be a read error. The rearrangement uses TRBV5-6 and TRBJ2-1; D is unclear. There are 11 residues in the CDR3. The V gene lost 3 bases and the J gene lost 2 bases, with 0 bases spanning the gap. Looked up from germline, CDR1 is SGHDT and CDR2 is YYEEEE. The CDR3 is CASSSYNEQFF. DNA for the CDR3: TGTGCCAGCAGCTCCTACAATGAGCAGTTCTTC.

For the CDR3, the DNA is TGTGCCAGCAGCCAACCAGACAGGGGAAGCTATGGCTACACCTTC. It codes for CASSQPDRGSYGYTF. The rearrangement joins TRBV3-1 (or the pseudogene TRBV3-2) to TRBJ1-2; 8 nucleotides agree with TRBD1. V was clipped by 2 bases and J by 4 bases; unmatched bases: 6. The CDR3 is made up of 15 amino acids. Looked up from germline, CDR1 is LGHDT and CDR2 is YNNKEL (reference sequence).

This sequence joins TRBV24-1 and TRBJ2-2; D ambiguous. The CDR3 is 15 amino acids. Trimming took 9 bases from V and 0 from J, leaving 13 bases between them. Germline V gene data show CDR1 as KGHDR and CDR2 as SFDVKD. The CDR3 coding sequence is TGTGCCACCGCTAGTCGTTGGCCGAACACCGGGGAGCTGTTTTTT. Protein product: CATASRWPNTGELFF.

CDR3 amino acids: CASSLGPYNEQFF. CDR3 sequence (DNA): TGTGCCAGCAGTCTCGGACCGTACAATGAGCAGTTCTTC. This sequence joins TRBV12-3 or TRBV12-4 and TRBJ2-1; no clear D gene. The germline V and J ends were trimmed by 5 bases and 4 bases, with 9 bases remaining between them. This CDR3 spans 13 amino acids.

The sample holds one count of this clone. This chain uses TRBV19 with TRBJ2-7, with 7 bases matching TRBD1. The germline CDR1 and CDR2 sequences are LNHDA and SQIVND (reference sequence). The junction had 5 bases not matched to a gene; V was cut back by 3 bases and J by 3 bases. This CDR3 has 14 residues. CDR3 sequence (DNA): TGTGCCAGTAGTATGGGAACAGGGGTCTACGAGCAGTACTTC. It encodes CASSMGTGVYEQYF.

This rearrangement joins TRBV6-5 to TRBJ2-5; 7 bases align to TRBD1. V shed 6 bases, J shed 3 bases, and the junction held 10 bases outside the gene matches. The CDR3 extends over 15 amino acids. Germline V lookup: CDR1 MNHEY, CDR2 SVGAGI. The CDR3 DNA reads as TGTGCCAGCAGGCTCCGGGACAGCGACAAAGAGACCCAGTACTTC. This encodes CASRLRDSDKETQYF.

The chain combines TRBV18 with TRBJ2-7, with 9 bases that match TRBD1. With 5 bases clipped from V and 4 bases from J, the junction kept 0 bases outside the gene matches. CDR1 is KGHSH and CDR2 is LQKENI in the germline V gene. The CDR3 is made up of 12 amino acids. The DNA of the CDR3 is TGTGCCAGCTCAGGGACAGGGTACGAGCAGTACGTC. Its protein is CASSGTGYEQYV.